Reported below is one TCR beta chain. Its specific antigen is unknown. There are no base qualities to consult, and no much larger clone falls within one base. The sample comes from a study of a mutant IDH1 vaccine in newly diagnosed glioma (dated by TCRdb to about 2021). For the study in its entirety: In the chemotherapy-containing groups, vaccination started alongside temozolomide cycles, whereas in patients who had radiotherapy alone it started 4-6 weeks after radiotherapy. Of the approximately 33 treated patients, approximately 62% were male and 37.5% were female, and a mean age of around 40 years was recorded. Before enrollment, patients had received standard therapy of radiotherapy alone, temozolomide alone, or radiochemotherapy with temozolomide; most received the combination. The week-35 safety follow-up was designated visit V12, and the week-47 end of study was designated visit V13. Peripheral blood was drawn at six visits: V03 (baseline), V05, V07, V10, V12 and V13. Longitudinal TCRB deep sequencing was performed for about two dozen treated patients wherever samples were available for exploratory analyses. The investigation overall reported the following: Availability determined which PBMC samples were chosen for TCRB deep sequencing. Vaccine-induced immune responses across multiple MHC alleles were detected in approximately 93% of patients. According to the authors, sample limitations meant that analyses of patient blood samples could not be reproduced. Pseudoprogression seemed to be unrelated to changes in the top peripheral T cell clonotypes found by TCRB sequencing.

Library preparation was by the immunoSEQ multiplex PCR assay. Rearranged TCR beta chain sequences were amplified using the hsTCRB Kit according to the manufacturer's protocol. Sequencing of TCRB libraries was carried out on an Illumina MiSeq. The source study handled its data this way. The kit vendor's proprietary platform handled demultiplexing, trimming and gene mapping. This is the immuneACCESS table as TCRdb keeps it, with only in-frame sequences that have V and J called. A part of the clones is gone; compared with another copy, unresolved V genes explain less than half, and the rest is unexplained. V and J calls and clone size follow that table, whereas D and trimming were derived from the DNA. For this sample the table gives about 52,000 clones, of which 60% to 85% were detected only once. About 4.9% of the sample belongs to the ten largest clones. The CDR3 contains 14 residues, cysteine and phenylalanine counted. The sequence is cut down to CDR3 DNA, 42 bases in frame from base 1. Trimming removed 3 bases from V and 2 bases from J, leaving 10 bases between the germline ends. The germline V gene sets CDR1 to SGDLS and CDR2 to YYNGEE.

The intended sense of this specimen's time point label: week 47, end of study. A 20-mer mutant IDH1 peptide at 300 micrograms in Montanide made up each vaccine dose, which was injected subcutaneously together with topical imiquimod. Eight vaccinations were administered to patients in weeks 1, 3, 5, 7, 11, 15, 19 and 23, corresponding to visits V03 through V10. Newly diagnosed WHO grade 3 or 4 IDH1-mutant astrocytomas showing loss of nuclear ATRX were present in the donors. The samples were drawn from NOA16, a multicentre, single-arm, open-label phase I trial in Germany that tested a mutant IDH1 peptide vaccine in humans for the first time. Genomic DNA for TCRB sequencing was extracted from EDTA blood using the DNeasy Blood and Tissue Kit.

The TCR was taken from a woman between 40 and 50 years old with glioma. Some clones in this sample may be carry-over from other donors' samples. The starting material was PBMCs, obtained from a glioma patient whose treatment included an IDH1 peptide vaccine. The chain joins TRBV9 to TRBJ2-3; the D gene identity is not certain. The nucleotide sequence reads TGTGCCAGCAGCGCCTCACCGTCCACAGATACGCAGTATTTT. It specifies CASSASPSTDTQYF. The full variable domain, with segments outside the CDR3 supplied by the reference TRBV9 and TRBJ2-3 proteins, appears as DSGVTQTPKHLITATGQRVTLRCSPRSGDLSVYWYQQSLDQGLQFLIQYYNGEERAKGNILERFSAQQFPDLHSELNLSSLELGDSALYFCASSASPSTDTQYFGPGTRLTVL.